These 15 T cell receptor beta chains were all obtained from the same sample, sequenced in a study of T-cell reconstitution after alpha-beta-depleted transplantation in children. Construction of the TCRbeta library involved unique molecular identifiers. TCRdb passed the PCR reads through MiXCR, listing each CDR3 protein once. The table lists around 340,000 distinct CDR3 sequences, 10% to 15% of them singletons, with roughly 4.3% in the top ten. This specimen consisted of PBMCs, obtained from the stem cell graft. The receptors come from a human donor who donated a stem cell graft to a child with Fanconi anemia.

This clonotype was detected ten times or more. The chain joins TRBV12-3 or TRBV12-4 to TRBJ2-2; D ambiguous. The V gene lost 4 bases and the J gene lost 5 bases, with 8 bases spanning the gap. The CDR3 sequence is 13 residues long. The CDR3, as DNA: TGTGCCAGCAGTTGGGTGGGGACCGGGGAGCTGTTTTTT. Its translation is CASSWVGTGELFF.

The chain links TRBV5-1 to TRBJ1-6; D gene uncertain. The CDR3 has 14 residues. The V and J ends lost 4 bases and 9 bases respectively, with 14 bases between them. In germline, CDR1 is SGHRS, CDR2 YFSETQ. The CDR3 here is CASSPTAEGSPLHF. The CDR3 region has the DNA TGCGCCAGCAGCCCAACAGCTGAGGGTTCACCCCTCCACTTT.

This clonotype occurred a few times. This chain connects TRBV11-2 to TRBJ1-1; a weak D match, TRBD1 (6 bases). The CDR3 spans 15 residues. The V gene's germline CDR1 is SGHAT and CDR2 FQNNGV. V was shortened by 2 bases and J by 7 bases, with 17 bases between the two germline ends. The CDR3 protein is CASSLWGRTLNEAFF. CDR3 bases: TGTGCCAGCAGCTTATGGGGGCGGACGCTAAATGAAGCTTTCTTT.

The table lists this clonotype with many counts. V gene TRBV5-1 combines with J gene TRBJ2-7, with unresolved D. The CDR3 is made up of 14 amino acids. Between the trimmed V and J ends, which lost 3 bases and 2 bases, there was a span of 12 bases. Germline CDR1 and CDR2: SGHRS and YFSETQ. Here the CDR3 reads CASSYKPPAYEQYF. CDR3 sequence (DNA): TGCGCCAGCAGCTACAAACCCCCGGCCTACGAGCAGTACTTC. Variable domain in full (rest from reference TRBV5-1 and TRBJ2-7): KAGVTQTPRYLIKTRGQQVTLSCSPISGHRSVSWYQQTPGQGLQFLFEYFSETQRNKGNFPGRFSGRQFSNSRSEMNVSTLELGDSALYLCASSYKPPAYEQYFGPGTRLTVT.

The gene calls are TRBV20-1 and TRBJ1-6, with D tentatively TRBD1 (5 bases). The V gene lost 5 bases and the J gene lost 5 bases, with 16 bases spanning the gap. CDR1 and CDR2 (germline): DFQATT, SNEGSKA (reference sequence). CDR3 size: 15 residues. The CDR3 loop is CSAPRGGMNNSPLHF. The CDR3 bases are TGCAGTGCTCCGCGTGGGGGAATGAATAATTCACCCCTCCACTTT.

This clonotype was seen only a few times. This chain connects TRBV6-2 or TRBV6-3 to TRBJ1-5, with D possibly matching TRBD1 (5 bases). CDR3 length: 15 amino acids. Germline V CDR1 and CDR2: MNHEY, SVGEGT. The V and J ends lost 8 bases and 5 bases respectively, with 19 bases between them. In DNA, the CDR3 is TGTGCCAGCCGGGGCCACTCACAACCCGATCAGCCCCAGCATTTT. This codes for CASRGHSQPDQPQHF.

This clonotype was detected ten times or more. The chain links TRBV5-5 to TRBJ2-1; the D is unclear. Per germline, CDR1 SGHKS and CDR2 YYEKEE (reference sequence). CDR3 length: 13 amino acids. Trimming left V 3 bases short and J 6 bases short, with 10 bases between. The CDR3: CASSYGVGNEQFF. In DNA, the CDR3 is TGTGCCAGCAGCTACGGAGTCGGCAATGAGCAGTTCTTC.

The chain joins TRBV29-1 to TRBJ2-7; no reliable D call. The V gene's germline CDR1 is SQVTM and CDR2 ANQGSEA. V lost 0 bases and J 8 bases, leaving 11 bases between the germline ends. The CDR3 is 12 residues long. The CDR3 coding sequence is TGCAGCGTTGAAGATCAAGACCGAAAGCAGTACGTC. It is translated as CSVEDQDRKQYV.

This clonotype occurred many times. The chain combines TRBV29-1 with TRBJ2-1, with TRBD2 matching over 9 bases. V dropped 5 bases and J dropped 5; count of bases not matched to a gene: 13. Germline values: CDR1 SQVTM, CDR2 ANQGSEA. The CDR3 is made up of 16 amino acids. The CDR3 protein is CSVKKASGAGNNEQFF. The CDR3 DNA follows: TGCAGCGTTAAAAAGGCTAGCGGGGCTGGAAACAATGAGCAGTTCTTC.

This clonotype was picked up many times. The chain combines TRBV28 with TRBJ1-6; D is uncertain. The V gene lost 8 bases and the J gene lost 6 bases, with 8 bases spanning the gap. This CDR3 has 12 residues. CDR1 MDHEN and CDR2 SYDVKM come from the germline V gene. CDR3 residues: CASWTVNSPLHF. DNA for the CDR3: TGTGCCAGCTGGACGGTTAATTCACCCCTCCACTTT.

This clonotype was seen many times. The V and J genes are TRBV29-1 and TRBJ2-1, with 8 bases identical to TRBD2. The CDR3 is made up of 14 amino acids. Trimming removed 6 bases from V and 5 bases from J; junction bases left unmatched: 9. Germline V gives CDR1 SQVTM, CDR2 ANQGSEA. Here the CDR3 DNA reads TGCAGCGTGGGGTTAGCGGGGAGCGACAATGAGCAGTTCTTC. This translates into CSVGLAGSDNEQFF.

This clonotype has only a few counts. The V and J genes are TRBV6-1 and TRBJ2-2; D is ambiguous. The V end was cut by 6 bases, the J end by 5 bases, with 10 bases between. This CDR3 has 13 amino acids. Germline values: CDR1 MNHNS, CDR2 SASEGT. CDR3 DNA: TGTGCCAGCAGCCCAGTGGGGACCGGGGAGCTGTTTTTT. As protein: CASSPVGTGELFF.

A few counts support this clonotype. The V call is TRBV2, the J call TRBJ1-4; D call uncertain. The CDR3 runs to 14 residues. The V end was cut by 3 bases, the J end by 7 bases, with 12 bases between. Germline CDR1 SNHLY, CDR2 FYNNEI. The CDR3 reads CASSEIWGGEKLFF. For the CDR3, the DNA is TGTGCCAGCAGTGAGATCTGGGGAGGTGAAAAACTGTTTTTT.

V usage is TRBV29-1 and J usage is TRBJ1-1, with TRBD1 matching 10 bases. Trimming took 3 bases from V and 8 from J; bases not matched to a gene: 6. Per germline, CDR1 SQVTM and CDR2 ANQGSEA. This CDR3 contains 13 residues. The CDR3 spells CSVDRTGGSEAFF. DNA for the CDR3: TGCAGCGTTGACCGGACAGGGGGTTCAGAAGCTTTCTTT. The complete variable domain, with remaining parts taken from reference TRBV29-1 and TRBJ1-1, reads SAVISQKPSRDICQRGTSLTIQCQVDSQVTMMFWYRQQPGQSLTLIATANQGSEATYESGFVIDKFPISRPNLTFSTLTVSNMSPEDSSIYLCSVDRTGGSEAFFGQGTRLTVV.

A few counts support this clonotype. The rearrangement joins TRBV3-1 to TRBJ2-1; D is uncertain. CDR1 is LGHDT and CDR2 is YNNKEL in the germline V gene (reference sequence). CDR3 length: 16 residues. V was clipped by 1 base and J by 3 bases, with 13 bases between them. The CDR3 region is CASSQGSDPIYNEQFF. As DNA, the CDR3 is TGTGCCAGCAGCCAAGGTTCAGACCCGATCTACAATGAGCAGTTCTTC.